Sequencing of this T cell receptor (beta chain) was carried out in a study of T cell changes during pregnancy in multiple sclerosis. Produced via immunoSEQ multiplex PCR; TCRdb's table is partial and in-frame only. The sample consists of about 57,000 clones, roughly nine tenths of them appearing once. There are 15 residues in the CDR3. J was trimmed by 1 base and V by 4 bases; bases with no gene match: 3. Germline values: CDR1 SGDLS, CDR2 YYNGEE. Sequencing used CD4+ T cells from peripheral blood mononuclear cells, obtained in the third trimester of pregnancy. The TCR originated in a female donor with multiple sclerosis, enrolled in a pregnancy study. This sequence joins TRBV9 and TRBJ2-2; 8 nucleotides line up with TRBD1. The CDR3 reads CASSPGTGNTGELFF. The CDR3 coding sequence is TGTGCCAGCAGCCCCGGGACAGGGAACACCGGGGAGCTGTTTTTT.